The T cell receptor (beta chain) under discussion was sequenced for a study of T cells in Graves' hyperthyroidism and ophthalmopathy. Findings of the study overall: Most expanded thyroid clonotypes above 0.001 recurred in blood.

Participants, patients aged 18 to 65, had newly diagnosed hyperthyroidism with a duration under 2 months. RNA transcripts gave rise to amplified TCR beta CDR3 regions. In the first-round RT-PCR of the TCR CDR3, the HTBI primer set was used. In TCRdb, the multiplex PCR reads were re-called with MiXCR into one record per CDR3 protein. The sample has almost 600,000 distinct CDR3 sequences; roughly 46% are singletons. Germline loops: CDR1 SGHKS, CDR2 YYEKEE (reference sequence). Trimming pared 0 bases from V and 3 bases from J, leaving 21 bases between. The CDR3 sequence is 18 residues long. On this clonotype: Its antigen is still unknown.

Sequencing was carried out using peripheral blood or thyroid tissue (not recorded which). The origin of this receptor is a woman aged 18-29 years with Graves' hyperthyroidism. The gene calls are TRBV5-5 and TRBJ2-5; D tentatively reads TRBD1 or TRBD2 (5 bases each). CDR3 sequence (DNA): TGTGCCAGCAGCTTGGCCCCGAGGGGTAGGTCCAGGGAAGAGACCCAGTACTTC. Translating it yields CASSLAPRGRSREETQYF. The variable domain in full, with the rest retrieved from reference TRBV5-5 and TRBJ2-5, is DAGVTQSPTHLIKTRGQQVTLRCSPISGHKSVSWYQQVLGQGPQFIFQYYEKEERGRGNFPDRFSARQFPNYSSELNVNALLLGDSALYLCASSLAPRGRSREETQYFGPGTRLLVL.